What follows are 9 T cell receptor beta chains derived from one specimen sequenced in a study of blood T cells in healthy people across ages. A sample-barcoded 5' primer and a J-beta primer mix were used in a second PCR of roughly 7 to 12 cycles. TCRdb passed the 5' RACE reads through MiXCR, listing each CDR3 protein once. The sample contains some 920,000 distinct CDR3 sequences, roughly half of which appear only once. The sample taken for sequencing was blood. All receptors come from a woman aged 60-75 years in good health.

The rearrangement joins TRBV5-1 to TRBJ1-1; TRBD1 is a possible D gene (5 bases). Germline V gene data show CDR1 as SGHRS and CDR2 as YFSETQ. The CDR3 sequence is 16 residues long. Trimming shortened V by 0 bases and J by 0 bases, and 12 bases separated the two germline ends. CDR3 loop: CASSLGTPLMNTEAFF. The DNA of the CDR3 is TGCGCCAGCAGCTTGGGGACACCCCTTATGAACACTGAAGCTTTCTTT.

The J gene is TRBJ2-1, the V gene TRBV29-1; D gene ambiguous. V lost 7 bases and J lost 6, with 7 bases in between. The CDR3 is 10 residues long. Germline V gene data show CDR1 as SQVTM and CDR2 as ANQGSEA. The CDR3 spells CSAFINEQFF. As DNA, the CDR3 is TGCAGCGCCTTTATCAATGAGCAGTTCTTC.

This clonotype showed up just a few times. The chain employs TRBV3-1 and TRBJ1-2; D is uncertain. The V end was cut by 4 bases, the J end by 8 bases, with 11 bases between. CDR1 LGHDT and CDR2 YNNKEL come from the germline V gene (reference sequence). The CDR3 is 12 residues long. DNA of the CDR3: TGTGCCAGCAGCCGTATCGACGCGGGCTACACCTTC. The encoded protein is CASSRIDAGYTF.

The CDR3 nucleotides are TGTGCCAGCAGCTTAGCTTCGTTGTCACCCCTCCACTTT. This encodes CASSLASLSPLHF. The V call is TRBV7-2, the J call TRBJ1-6; D is uncertain. Germline values: CDR1 SGHTA, CDR2 FQGNSA. Trimming took 0 bases from V and 10 from J, leaving 7 bases between them. This CDR3 contains 13 residues.

V gene TRBV28 combines with J gene TRBJ2-1; the match to TRBD2 covers 11 bases. The CDR3 spans 17 residues. V lost 6 bases, J lost 6 bases, and 13 bases stayed unmatched. Germline V lookup: CDR1 MDHEN, CDR2 SYDVKM. The DNA for the CDR3 is TGTGCCAGCAGCCCTACCCCACTAGCGGGAGCCCTCAATGAGCAGTTCTTC. Its translation: CASSPTPLAGALNEQFF.

The chain uses TRBV28 and TRBJ1-6; D unresolved. Between the trimmed V and J ends, which lost 11 bases and 8 bases, there was a span of 13 bases. This CDR3 is 12 amino acids long. Germline CDR1 MDHEN, CDR2 SYDVKM. The CDR3 DNA is TGTGCCTCTGGCGATACCTATTCACCCCTCCACTTT. It yields the protein CASGDTYSPLHF.

Only a few counts were recorded for this clonotype. The V and J genes are TRBV5-1 and TRBJ2-7; no firm D call. V lost 4 bases and J 6 bases, leaving 11 bases between the germline ends. Germline CDR1 and CDR2: SGHRS and YFSETQ. CDR3 size: 12 residues. CDR3 bases: TGCGCCAGCAGCCTACAACATGGCGAGCAGTACTTC. This encodes CASSLQHGEQYF.

The rearrangement links TRBV9 to TRBJ1-1; D not resolved. CDR1 and CDR2 from the germline V gene are SGDLS and YYNGEE. This CDR3 comprises 13 residues. The V end lost 4 bases, the J end lost 6 bases, and 13 bases lay between the germline ends. The CDR3 reads CASSPTRVAEAFF. CDR3 nucleotides: TGTGCCAGCAGCCCAACGCGGGTAGCTGAAGCTTTCTTT.

The J gene is TRBJ2-3, the V gene TRBV6-1; 11 bases are a match to TRBD2. V lost 6 bases to trimming and J lost 14 bases; unmatched junction nucleotides: 28. CDR3 length: 19 residues. Per the germline V gene, CDR1 is MNHNS and CDR2 is SASEGT. The CDR3 DNA is TGTGCCAGCAGCCCCCTCGAACTGGGACTAGCGGACCAGCACAGCTACGCGTATTTT. It is translated as CASSPLELGLADQHSYAYF.